This T cell receptor beta chain was sequenced for a study of cytomegalovirus exposure and HLA in healthy donors. PCR used 60 Vbeta primers and 13 Jbeta primers. The data were produced by immunoSEQ multiplex PCR, yet TCRdb's version contains in-frame clones alone and is incomplete. Among 100,000 to 150,000 clones listed, 75% to 85% were seen once. Germline CDR1 is KGHSH and CDR2 is LQKENI. V dropped 2 bases and J dropped 4 bases, with 5 bases sitting between them. The CDR3 is made up of 12 amino acids. V and J are TRBV18 and TRBJ1-2; no clear D gene. What was sequenced was PBMCs. The sequence was obtained from a man aged 25-45 years in good health and CMV-seropositive. Here the CDR3 DNA reads TGTGCCAGCTCACCAGAGGGCTATGGCTACACCTTC. Encoded protein: CASSPEGYGYTF. Looking up the rest from reference TRBV18 and TRBJ1-2 gives the full variable domain: NAGVMQNPRHLVRRRGQEARLRCSPMKGHSHVYWYRQLPEEGLKFMVYLQKENIIDESGMPKERFSAEFPKEGPSILRIQQVVRGDSAAYFCASSPEGYGYTFGSGTRLTVV.